The T cell receptor beta chain under discussion was sequenced for a study of shared clonotypes between healthy human individuals. Trimming left V 1 base short and J 7 bases short, with 13 bases between. The germline gives CDR1 SGHTA, CDR2 FQGNSA. CDR3 length: 15 amino acids. The data were produced by immunoSEQ multiplex PCR, yet TCRdb's version contains in-frame clones alone and is incomplete. This table has roughly 1,000,000 clones, around 78% appearing once. The chain recombines TRBV7-2 with TRBJ2-2; D not resolved. Specimen: memory CD4+ T cells from PBMCs. Subset meaning: CD45RA-negative fraction. The sequence was obtained from a man between 18 and 29 years old in good health. Some clones in this sample may be carry-over from other donors' samples. DNA of the CDR3: TGTGCCAGCAGCTTAGACTCGCGGCGTAACGGGGAGCTGTTTTTT. Translating it yields CASSLDSRRNGELFF.